This TCR beta chain appears in the sequencing data of a study of CD8+ T cells in alopecia areata. The length of the CDR3 is 13 residues. V gave up 0 bases and J gave up 5 bases, with 6 bases separating them. Germline-derived CDR1 and CDR2 are SGHRS and YFSETQ. The sequencing template was cDNA reverse transcribed from extracted RNA. The protocol was immunoSEQ multiplex PCR, while the TCRdb copy is restricted to in-frame clones and leaves out a portion. In the table there are fewer than 25,000 clones, around 50% of which are singletons. Worth noting for this clone: Antigen: not known.

As to treatment: oral pan-JAK inhibitor, 5-10 mg twice daily. Lesional scalp tissue (obtained by punch biopsy) and peripheral blood were collected from alopecia areata patients. Overall study results and limits: Many expanded lesional clones remained in scalp and blood on tofacitinib.

V is TRBV5-1 and J is TRBJ2-1; D is unresolved. The specimen was skin, collected at week 4, from a patient treated with tofacitinib. This TCR was sampled from a human donor with alopecia areata. The CDR3: CASSLGTNNEQFF. DNA of the CDR3: TGCGCCAGCAGCTTGGGAACCAACAATGAGCAGTTCTTC.